The 24 T cell receptor beta chains given below trace back to one sample, sequenced in a study of T cell changes during pregnancy in multiple sclerosis. Profiled with immunoSEQ multiplex PCR; TCRdb holds only in-frame clones, not every one. The data show more than 65,000 clones, with roughly nine tenths seen just once and more than 8% held by the top ten. Sequencing was performed on peripheral blood, taken after pregnancy. These receptor sequences come from a female donor in good health, enrolled as a control in a pregnancy study.

The V call is TRBV5-1, the J call TRBJ1-4; no clear D gene. V dropped 5 bases and J dropped 0 bases, with 8 bases sitting between them. The CDR3 has 14 residues. The germline V gene encodes CDR1 SGHRS and CDR2 YFSETQ. This CDR3 reads CASRGGPTNEKLFF. For the CDR3, the DNA is TGCGCCAGCAGGGGAGGCCCAACTAATGAAAAACTGTTTTTT.

The rearrangement links TRBV10-3 to TRBJ2-5; TRBD2 agrees at 9 bases. Germline assignment: CDR1 ENHRY and CDR2 SYGVKD. V lost 6 bases, J lost 5 bases, and 7 bases stayed unmatched. This CDR3 region has 14 residues. The CDR3 reads CAIRVSGSEETQYF. DNA for the CDR3: TGTGCCATCAGGGTTAGCGGGAGTGAGGAGACCCAGTACTTC.

The rearrangement links TRBV7-6 to TRBJ2-5; 9 positions match TRBD2. V lost 1 base to trimming and J lost 4 bases; unmatched junction nucleotides: 1. The CDR3 runs 14 residues. CDR1 is SGHVS and CDR2 is FNYEAQ in the germline V gene. CDR3 sequence reads: CASSLVSGGETQYF. CDR3 in DNA: TGTGCCAGCAGCTTAGTTAGCGGGGGAGAGACCCAGTACTTC.

This clone was seen only a few times. V and J are TRBV28 and TRBJ1-5; weak D call: TRBD1 (5 bases). Germline lookup yields CDR1 MDHEN and CDR2 SYDVKM. V was trimmed by 3 bases and J by 3 bases, leaving 12 bases between them. There are 15 residues in the CDR3. The CDR3 spells CASSFSDRLNQPQHF. CDR3 nucleotide sequence: TGTGCCAGCAGTTTTTCCGACAGACTCAATCAGCCCCAGCATTTT. Based on the CDR3 plus reference TRBV28 and TRBJ1-5, the full variable domain is DVKVTQSSRYLVKRTGEKVFLECVQDMDHENMFWYRQDPGLGLRLIYFSYDVKMKEKGDIPEGYSVSREKKERFSLILESASTNQTSMYLCASSFSDRLNQPQHFGDGTRLSIL.

The chain is built from TRBV7-2 and TRBJ2-1, with a weak D call TRBD2 (5 bases). The CDR3 has 15 amino acids. Germline assignment: CDR1 SGHTA and CDR2 FQGNSA. The V end lost 5 bases, the J end lost 4 bases, and 15 bases lay between the germline ends. CDR3 region: CASSPPGKLYNEQFF. CDR3 coding DNA: TGTGCCAGCAGCCCACCCGGGAAGCTTTACAATGAGCAGTTCTTC.

The rearrangement links TRBV2 to TRBJ1-4; the D is unclear. V lost 7 bases and J lost 6, with 12 bases in between. The CDR3 runs 13 residues. The germline CDR1 and CDR2 sequences are SNHLY and FYNNEI. Written as DNA, the CDR3 is TGTGCCAGCACCGAGGTGGTTTATGAAAAACTGTTTTTT. This sequence encodes CASTEVVYEKLFF.

This chain connects TRBV10-2 to TRBJ1-5, with D perhaps TRBD1 (5 bases). The CDR3 spans 16 residues. V was pared by 4 bases and J by 2 bases, with 15 bases between. Germline assignment: CDR1 WSHSY and CDR2 SAAADI. The CDR3 reads CASSGAGQGGNQPQHF. Written as DNA, the CDR3 is TGCGCCAGCAGTGGGGCGGGGCAGGGAGGCAATCAGCCCCAGCATTTT.

This chain links TRBV5-1 with TRBJ1-1; a possible D gene is TRBD1 (5 bases). V lost 1 base and J 3 bases, leaving 16 bases between the germline ends. The germline V gene encodes CDR1 SGHRS and CDR2 YFSETQ. The CDR3 totals 16 residues. In DNA form, the CDR3 reads TGCGCCAGCAGCTTGTCTGGGGCCCATCGGGACACTGAAGCTTTCTTT. It translates to CASSLSGAHRDTEAFF.

The chain has TRBV6-5 and TRBJ2-7, with a weak D call TRBD2 (6 bases). The CDR3 length is 15 residues. Trimming left V 6 bases short and J 6 bases short, with 21 bases between. CDR1 and CDR2 (germline): MNHEY, SVGAGI. CDR3 in amino acids: CASRLVGFGGGEQYF. In DNA form, the CDR3 reads TGTGCCAGCAGACTAGTGGGATTCGGGGGTGGCGAGCAGTACTTC.

This clone has a handful of counts. This chain joins TRBV10-1 and TRBJ1-2; D unresolved. The CDR3 consists of 13 residues. CDR1 is WNHNN, CDR2 SYGVQD, per germline (reference sequence). Trimming stripped 2 bases from V and 2 bases from J, with 6 bases between. The CDR3 region is CASSEKRNYGYTF. CDR3 sequence (DNA): TGCGCCAGCAGTGAGAAGAGAAACTATGGCTACACCTTC.

The V and J genes are TRBV19 and TRBJ2-1; D possibly corresponds to TRBD2 (5 bases). Germline assignment: CDR1 LNHDA and CDR2 SQIVND (reference sequence). The CDR3 sequence is 14 residues long. The ends were cut back, 6 bases at V and 0 bases at J, with 9 bases in the middle. DNA of the CDR3: TGTGCCAGTAGGAGGGAAAGCTCCTACAATGAGCAGTTCTTC. Translating it yields CASRRESSYNEQFF. Full variable domain (rest looked up from reference TRBV19 and TRBJ2-1): DGGITQSPKYLFRKEGQNVTLSCEQNLNHDAMYWYRQDPGQGLRLIYYSQIVNDFQKGDIAEGYSVSREKKESFPLTVTSAQKNPTAFYLCASRRESSYNEQFFGPGTRLTVL.

This rearrangement joins TRBV7-8 to TRBJ2-3; no definite D call. V was trimmed by 1 base and J by 5 bases, leaving 7 bases between them. Germline values: CDR1 SGHVS, CDR2 FQNEAQ. CDR3 length: 13 amino acids. CDR3 loop: CASSLGEVDTQYF. Here the CDR3 DNA reads TGTGCCAGCAGCTTAGGTGAGGTAGATACGCAGTATTTT.

V usage is TRBV4-1 and J usage is TRBJ2-3; no firm D call. V dropped 2 bases and J dropped 4 bases, with 13 bases sitting between them. The CDR3 consists of 15 residues. Germline values: CDR1 MGHRA, CDR2 YSYEKL. The CDR3, as DNA: TGCGCCAGCAGCCAACAGGCCGAATTGTCAGATACGCAGTATTTT. Translation: CASSQQAELSDTQYF.

This chain links TRBV15 with TRBJ2-1; the match to TRBD2 covers 15 bases. Germline loops: CDR1 LNHNV, CDR2 YYDKDF (reference sequence). Unmatched junction bases numbered 6, after V lost 1 base and J lost 8 bases. The CDR3 runs 17 residues. The CDR3 sequence is CATSRGGTSGRLDEQFF. The DNA of the CDR3 is TGTGCCACCAGCAGAGGAGGGACTAGCGGGAGGTTAGATGAGCAGTTCTTC.

The V call is TRBV10-3, the J call TRBJ1-1; TRBD1 agrees at 11 bases. Per the germline V gene, CDR1 is ENHRY and CDR2 is SYGVKD. J gave up 4 bases and V 4 bases, and 2 bases lay outside the gene matches. This CDR3 comprises 14 residues. CDR3 sequence reads: CAISGGQGVTEAFF. Written as DNA, the CDR3 is TGTGCCATCAGTGGGGGACAGGGGGTCACTGAAGCTTTCTTT.

V usage is TRBV19 and J usage is TRBJ2-5; 10 nucleotides match TRBD2. The J segment lost 4 bases and the V segment lost 7 bases, leaving 6 bases of the junction unmatched. The CDR3 spans 14 residues. CDR1 and CDR2 (germline): LNHDA, SQIVND (reference sequence). The CDR3 region is CASKKREGLETQYF. The CDR3 coding sequence is TGTGCCAGTAAAAAGCGGGAGGGCCTAGAGACCCAGTACTTC. The full variable domain, with the rest looked up from reference TRBV19 and TRBJ2-5, is DGGITQSPKYLFRKEGQNVTLSCEQNLNHDAMYWYRQDPGQGLRLIYYSQIVNDFQKGDIAEGYSVSREKKESFPLTVTSAQKNPTAFYLCASKKREGLETQYFGPGTRLLVL.

This clone was counted a single time. This rearrangement joins TRBV10-3 to TRBJ1-2; tentatively, D is TRBD1 (5 bases). The CDR3 extends over 17 amino acids. Trimming stripped 0 bases from V and 4 bases from J, with 18 bases between. Per the germline V gene, CDR1 is ENHRY and CDR2 is SYGVKD. The chain's CDR3 is CAISESGSGLTGYGYTF. The CDR3 DNA sequence: TGTGCCATCAGTGAGTCAGGATCAGGGCTGACGGGCTATGGCTACACCTTC.

The chain combines TRBV19 with TRBJ1-4; D might be TRBD1 (5 bases). Germline V gene lookup returns CDR1 LNHDA and CDR2 SQIVND (reference sequence). The V end was cut by 3 bases, the J end by 0 bases, with 8 bases between. This CDR3 spans 15 amino acids. CDR3 sequence: CASSMGGATNEKLFF. In DNA, the CDR3 is TGTGCCAGTAGTATGGGGGGGGCAACTAATGAAAAACTGTTTTTT.

V and J are TRBV2 and TRBJ2-7; D possibly corresponds to TRBD2 (6 bases). The CDR3 spans 15 residues. V was trimmed by 6 bases and J by 0 bases, leaving 15 bases between them. CDR1 and CDR2 from the germline V gene are SNHLY and FYNNEI. In DNA form, the CDR3 reads TGTGCCAGCAGGCCCTACTCGGGGGTCTCCTACGAGCAGTACTTC. This codes for CASRPYSGVSYEQYF.

DNA of the CDR3: TGCGCCAGCAGCCCGCCCGGCCAGGGCGGGGAGCTGTTTTTT. This encodes CASSPPGQGGELFF. The chain is built from TRBV5-1 and TRBJ2-2, with a tentative D call TRBD1 (5 bases). The CDR3 contains 14 residues. The V gene's germline CDR1 is SGHRS and CDR2 YFSETQ. Trimming took off 4 bases at V and 7 bases at J, with 14 bases between the two ends.

V is TRBV7-2 and J is TRBJ2-7; TRBD2 matches at 7 bases. The CDR3 runs 15 residues. Per the germline V gene, CDR1 is SGHTA and CDR2 is FQGNSA. Trimming removed 1 base from V and 6 bases from J; junction bases left unmatched: 9. DNA for the CDR3: TGTGCCAGCAGCTTAGGCGGGGGACGGCCAGTCGAGCAGTACTTC. Protein: CASSLGGGRPVEQYF.

This chain links TRBV6-5 with TRBJ1-5; 9 positions agree with TRBD1. J was trimmed by 5 bases and V by 5 bases; bases with no gene match: 7. Germline CDR1 reads MNHEY; CDR2 reads SVGAGI. The CDR3 sequence is 15 residues long. The CDR3 loop reads CASSADRDRDQPQHF. The CDR3 bases are TGTGCCAGCAGTGCCGACCGGGACAGGGATCAGCCCCAGCATTTT.

The V and J genes are TRBV13 and TRBJ2-7; TRBD2 matches at 10 bases. V gave up 0 bases and J gave up 3 bases; unmatched junction bases: 5. The germline V gene has CDR1 PRHDT and CDR2 FYEKMQ (reference sequence). The CDR3 has 16 amino acids. CDR3 residues: CASSLGYPSGGYEQYF. The CDR3 region has the DNA TGTGCCAGCAGCTTAGGCTACCCTAGCGGGGGCTACGAGCAGTACTTC.

The V call is TRBV7-8, the J call TRBJ2-2; 10 bases agree with TRBD2. V was pared by 2 bases and J by 1 base, with 4 bases of the junction left unmatched. Germline assignment: CDR1 SGHVS and CDR2 FQNEAQ. There are 17 residues in the CDR3. The CDR3 DNA is TGTGCCAGCAGCTTACGAGCGGGAGGGCAGAACACCGGGGAGCTGTTTTTT. Amino acids: CASSLRAGGQNTGELFF.